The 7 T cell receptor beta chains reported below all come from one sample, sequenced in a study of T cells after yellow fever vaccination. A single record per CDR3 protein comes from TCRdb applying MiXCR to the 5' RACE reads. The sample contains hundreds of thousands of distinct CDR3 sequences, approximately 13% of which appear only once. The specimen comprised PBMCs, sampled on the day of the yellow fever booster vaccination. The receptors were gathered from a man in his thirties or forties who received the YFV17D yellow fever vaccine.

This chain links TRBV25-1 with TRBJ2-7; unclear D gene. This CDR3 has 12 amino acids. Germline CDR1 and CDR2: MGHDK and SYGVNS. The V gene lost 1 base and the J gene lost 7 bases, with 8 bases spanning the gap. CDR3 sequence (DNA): TGTGCCAGCAGTGAATCTAGTCGTGAGCAGTACTTC. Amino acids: CASSESSREQYF.

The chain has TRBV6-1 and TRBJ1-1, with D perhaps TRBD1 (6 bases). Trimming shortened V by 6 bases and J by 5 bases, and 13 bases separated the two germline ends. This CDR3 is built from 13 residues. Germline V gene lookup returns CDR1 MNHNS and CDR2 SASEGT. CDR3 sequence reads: CASRRTVLTEAFF. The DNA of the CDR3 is TGTGCCAGCAGAAGGACAGTCCTAACTGAAGCTTTCTTT.

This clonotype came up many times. CDR3 sequence: CASSSRPRDYKGYEQYF. The CDR3 DNA sequence: TGTGCCAGCAGCTCGAGACCTAGGGACTATAAGGGCTACGAGCAGTACTTC. This chain links TRBV7-9 with TRBJ2-7; 7 bases align to TRBD2. Germline CDR1 SEHNR, CDR2 FQNEAQ (reference sequence). Losses at the gene ends were 4 bases for V and 3 bases for J; bases not matched to a gene: 15. The CDR3 has 17 amino acids.

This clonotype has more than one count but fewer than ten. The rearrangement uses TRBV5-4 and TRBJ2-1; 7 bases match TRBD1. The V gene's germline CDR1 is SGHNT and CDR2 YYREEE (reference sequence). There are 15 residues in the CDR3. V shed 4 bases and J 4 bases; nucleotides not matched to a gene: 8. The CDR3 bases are TGTGCCAGCAGCCTCATGACAGGGATATACAATGAGCAGTTCTTC. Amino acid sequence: CASSLMTGIYNEQFF.

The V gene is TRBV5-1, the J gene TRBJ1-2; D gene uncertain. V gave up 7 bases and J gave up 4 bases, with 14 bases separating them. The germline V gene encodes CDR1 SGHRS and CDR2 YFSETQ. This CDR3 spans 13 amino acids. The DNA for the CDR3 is TGCGCCAGCGGATCCCTCCTAGGCTATGGCTACACCTTC. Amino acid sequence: CASGSLLGYGYTF. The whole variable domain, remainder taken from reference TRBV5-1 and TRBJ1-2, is KAGVTQTPRYLIKTRGQQVTLSCSPISGHRSVSWYQQTPGQGLQFLFEYFSETQRNKGNFPGRFSGRQFSNSRSEMNVSTLELGDSALYLCASGSLLGYGYTFGSGTRLTVV.

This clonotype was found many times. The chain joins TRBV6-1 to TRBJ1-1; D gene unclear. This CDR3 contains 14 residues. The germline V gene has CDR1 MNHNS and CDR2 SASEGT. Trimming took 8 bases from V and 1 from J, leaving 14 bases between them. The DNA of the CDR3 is TGTGCCAGCGCAAACAGACACGCGAACACTGAAGCTTTCTTT. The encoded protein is CASANRHANTEAFF.

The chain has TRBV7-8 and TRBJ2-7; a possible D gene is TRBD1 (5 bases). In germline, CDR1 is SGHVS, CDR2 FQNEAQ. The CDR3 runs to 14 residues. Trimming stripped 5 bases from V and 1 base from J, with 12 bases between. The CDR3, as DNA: TGTGCCAGCAGCAATTACAGGTCGTCCTACGAGCAGTACTTC. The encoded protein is CASSNYRSSYEQYF.